This T cell receptor beta chain was recovered during a study of blood T cell repertoires in COVID-19. The overall study: Sites across the United States, Italy and Spain contributed samples from acute and convalescent COVID-19. From T cells, B-cell-depleted T cells, or PBMCs came the material, which was cDNA or gDNA.

The V segment lost 5 bases and the J segment 4 bases; nucleotides outside the gene matches: 4. Germline V gene lookup returns CDR1 MNHEY and CDR2 SMNVEV (reference sequence). The CDR3 totals 16 residues. Original handling: Estimated nucleated cell counts came from reference gene primer amplification. Only in-frame clones appear in the TCRdb table, and some are missing; sequencing was by immunoSEQ multiplex PCR. Clonal size and the V and J genes are those of that table, whereas D and trimming came from the DNA. The sample shows some 80,000 clones, under 95% of them seen only once. Sequencing input: peripheral blood. V usage is TRBV27 and J usage is TRBJ2-3; TRBD2 aligns across 15 bases. The sequence came from a woman of 80 years or more with active or convalescent COVID-19. The CDR3 spells CASSPRTSGGADTQYF. Here the CDR3 DNA reads TGTGCCAGCAGTCCACGGACTAGCGGGGGGGCAGATACGCAGTATTTT.